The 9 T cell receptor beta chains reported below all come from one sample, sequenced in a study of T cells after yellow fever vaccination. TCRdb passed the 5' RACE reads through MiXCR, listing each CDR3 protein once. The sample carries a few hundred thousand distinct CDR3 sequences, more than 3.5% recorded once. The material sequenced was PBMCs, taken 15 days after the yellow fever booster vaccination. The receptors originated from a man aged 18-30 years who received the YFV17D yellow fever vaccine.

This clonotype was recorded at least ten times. CDR3 sequence reads: CASSPPERSNYGYTF. The CDR3 DNA reads as TGTGCCAGCAGTCCCCCGGAGAGGTCTAACTATGGCTACACCTTC. This rearrangement joins TRBV28 to TRBJ1-2; D uncertain. Germline values: CDR1 MDHEN, CDR2 SYDVKM. V shed 5 bases and J shed 0 bases, with 13 bases lying between them. CDR3 size: 15 residues.

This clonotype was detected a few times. CDR3 region: CASSQGRLADFQETQYF. For the CDR3, the DNA is TGCGCCAGCAGCCAGGGGAGACTAGCGGACTTCCAAGAGACCCAGTACTTC. The V call is TRBV4-1, the J call TRBJ2-5; 9 nucleotides agree with TRBD2. The CDR3 runs 17 residues. The ends lost 3 bases at V and 1 base at J; junction bases unmatched: 9. The germline CDR1 and CDR2 sequences are MGHRA and YSYEKL.

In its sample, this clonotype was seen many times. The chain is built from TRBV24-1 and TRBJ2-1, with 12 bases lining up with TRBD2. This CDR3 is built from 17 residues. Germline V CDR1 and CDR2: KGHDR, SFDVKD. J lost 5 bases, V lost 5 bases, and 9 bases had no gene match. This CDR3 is CATSVTRTSGIDNEQFF. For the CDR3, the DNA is TGTGCCACCAGTGTTACCAGGACTAGCGGGATCGACAATGAGCAGTTCTTC.

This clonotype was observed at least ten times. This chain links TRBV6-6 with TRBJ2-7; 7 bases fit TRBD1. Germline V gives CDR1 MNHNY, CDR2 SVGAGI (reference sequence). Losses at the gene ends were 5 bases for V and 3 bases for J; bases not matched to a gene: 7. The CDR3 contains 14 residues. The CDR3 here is CASSEPGQIYEQYF. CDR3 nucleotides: TGTGCCAGCAGTGAGCCGGGACAGATCTACGAGCAGTACTTC.

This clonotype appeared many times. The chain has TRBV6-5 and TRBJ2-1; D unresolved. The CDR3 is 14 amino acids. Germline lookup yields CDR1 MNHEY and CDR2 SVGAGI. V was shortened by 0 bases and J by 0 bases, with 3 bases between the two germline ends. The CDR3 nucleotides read TGTGCCAGCAGTTACTCGGGCTCCTACAATGAGCAGTTCTTC. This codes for CASSYSGSYNEQFF.

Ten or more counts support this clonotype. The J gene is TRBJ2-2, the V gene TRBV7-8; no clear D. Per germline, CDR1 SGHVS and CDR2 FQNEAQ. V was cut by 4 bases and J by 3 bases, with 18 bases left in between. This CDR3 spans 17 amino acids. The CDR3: CASSSGGTSSYTGELFF. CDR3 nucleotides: TGTGCCAGCAGCTCAGGTGGTACGAGCTCGTACACCGGGGAGCTGTTTTTT.

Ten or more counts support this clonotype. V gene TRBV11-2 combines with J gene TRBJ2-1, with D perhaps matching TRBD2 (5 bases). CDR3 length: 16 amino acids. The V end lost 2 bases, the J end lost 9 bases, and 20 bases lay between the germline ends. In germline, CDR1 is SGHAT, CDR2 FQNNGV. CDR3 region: CASSLPTWKRQIEQFF. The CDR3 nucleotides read TGTGCCAGCAGCTTACCGACTTGGAAGCGGCAAATTGAGCAGTTCTTC. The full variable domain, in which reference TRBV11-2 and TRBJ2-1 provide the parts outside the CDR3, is EAGVAQSPRYKIIEKRQSVAFWCNPISGHATLYWYQQILGQGPKLLIQFQNNGVVDDSQLPKDRFSAERLKGVDSTLKIQPAKLEDSAVYLCASSLPTWKRQIEQFFGPGTRLTVL.

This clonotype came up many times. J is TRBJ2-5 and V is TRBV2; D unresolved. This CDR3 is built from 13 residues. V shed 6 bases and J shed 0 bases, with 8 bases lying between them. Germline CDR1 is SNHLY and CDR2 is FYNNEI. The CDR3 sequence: CASRQPYQETQYF. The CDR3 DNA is TGTGCCAGCAGACAGCCGTACCAAGAGACCCAGTACTTC. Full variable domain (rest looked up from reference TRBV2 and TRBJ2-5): EPEVTQTPSHQVTQMGQEVILRCVPISNHLYFYWYRQILGQKVEFLVSFYNNEISEKSEIFDDQFSVERPDGSNFTLKIRSTKLEDSAMYFCASRQPYQETQYFGPGTRLLVL.

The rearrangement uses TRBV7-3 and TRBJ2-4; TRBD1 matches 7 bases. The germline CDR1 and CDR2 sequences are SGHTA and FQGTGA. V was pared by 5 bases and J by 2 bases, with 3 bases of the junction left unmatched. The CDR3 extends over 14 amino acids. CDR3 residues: CASSGQVPKNIQYF. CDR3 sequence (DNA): TGTGCCAGCAGCGGACAGGTCCCCAAAAACATTCAGTACTTC.